This T cell receptor beta chain was identified in a study of T cell changes during pregnancy in multiple sclerosis. The CDR3 is made up of 15 amino acids. Germline V lookup: CDR1 MNHNS, CDR2 SASEGT. V lost 4 bases to trimming and J lost 4 bases; unmatched junction nucleotides: 2. Assay used: immunoSEQ multiplex PCR; TCRdb lists only in-frame clones, some missing. In the table there are some 46,000 clones, 92% of which are singletons. The chain recombines TRBV6-1 with TRBJ2-3; 13 nucleotides line up with TRBD2. The sequences come from CD4+ T cells from peripheral blood mononuclear cells, collected after pregnancy. The clonotype comes from a female donor with multiple sclerosis, enrolled in a pregnancy study. The CDR3 DNA reads as TGTGCCAGCAGTGGACTAGCGGGAGGCCCAGATACGCAGTATTTT. Its protein product is CASSGLAGGPDTQYF.